The 15 T cell receptor beta chains reported below all come from one sample, sequenced in a study of blood T cell repertoires in COVID-19. Sequencing used immunoSEQ multiplex PCR; TCRdb keeps in-frame clones, though not all of them. The data contain approximately 480,000 clones, 75% to 90% of them singletons. Sequencing was carried out using peripheral blood. These receptors all stem from a man aged 18 to 35 with COVID-19, enrolled during active disease.

This clone was detected only once. V and J are TRBV5-6 and TRBJ2-3; 10 nucleotides match TRBD1. The germline V gene has CDR1 SGHDT and CDR2 YYEEEE. There are 17 residues in the CDR3. V was pared by 5 bases and J by 6 bases, with 15 bases of the junction left unmatched. The CDR3 DNA reads as TGTGCCAGCAGGCGAATATTTGGGACAGGGGTCGGTGATACGCAGTATTTT. It yields the protein CASRRIFGTGVGDTQYF.

The table lists this clone with a count of one. This rearrangement joins TRBV6-5 to TRBJ2-5; D is uncertain. The CDR3 consists of 11 residues. Trimming left V 2 bases short and J 10 bases short, with 8 bases between. CDR1 and CDR2 from the germline V gene are MNHEY and SVGAGI. The CDR3 sequence is CASSYAYSQYF. CDR3 DNA sequence: TGTGCCAGCAGTTACGCGTACAGCCAGTACTTC.

The chain carries TRBV28 and TRBJ2-7; maybe TRBD2 (7 bases). Germline V gene sequence: CDR1 MDHEN, CDR2 SYDVKM. V lost 5 bases and J lost 4, with 21 bases in between. The CDR3 covers 16 residues. The CDR3 sequence is CASSPPGRDKVYEQYF. The CDR3, as DNA: TGTGCCAGCAGTCCCCCAGGGAGGGACAAAGTTTACGAGCAGTACTTC.

The chain recombines TRBV4-2 with TRBJ1-5, with a weak D call TRBD1 (6 bases). Trimming removed 0 bases at V and 3 bases at J, with 12 bases between. In germline, CDR1 is LGHNA, CDR2 YNFKEQ. The CDR3 covers 16 residues. DNA for the CDR3: TGTGCCAGCAGCCAAGAGGGGGGGGCGGTCAATCAGCCCCAGCATTTT. It yields the protein CASSQEGGAVNQPQHF.

This chain uses TRBV27 with TRBJ2-7; D is possibly TRBD1 (6 bases). The CDR3 totals 14 residues. The V end lost 0 bases, the J end lost 4 bases, and 10 bases lay between the germline ends. CDR1 and CDR2 (germline): MNHEY, SMNVEV (reference sequence). CDR3 loop: CASSLSQGMYEQYF. The DNA of the CDR3 is TGTGCCAGCAGTTTATCTCAGGGGATGTACGAGCAGTACTTC.

The chain links TRBV7-2 to TRBJ2-7; maybe TRBD1 (6 bases). The length of the CDR3 is 13 residues. CDR1 and CDR2 from the germline V gene are SGHTA and FQGNSA. With 2 bases removed from V and 4 bases from J, the gap between germline ends came to 9 bases. The CDR3 is CASSLQGQYEQYF. The CDR3 DNA follows: TGTGCCAGCAGCTTACAAGGACAGTACGAGCAGTACTTC.

The chain links TRBV7-2 to TRBJ1-2; TRBD1 agrees at 11 bases. This CDR3 has 15 amino acids. Losses at the gene ends were 4 bases for V and 2 bases for J; bases not matched to a gene: 3. The germline gives CDR1 SGHTA, CDR2 FQGNSA. CDR3 in DNA: TGTGCCAGCAGCTCGGGACAGGGGGGGAACTATGGCTACACCTTC. Its translation is CASSSGQGGNYGYTF.

J is TRBJ2-5 and V is TRBV5-1, with a possible D match to TRBD1 (5 bases). The V gene lost 0 bases and the J gene lost 5 bases, with 11 bases spanning the gap. There are 14 residues in the CDR3. Germline V gene lookup returns CDR1 SGHRS and CDR2 YFSETQ. The CDR3 protein is CASSLDRFGETQYF. The CDR3 DNA is TGCGCCAGCAGCTTGGACAGGTTTGGCGAGACCCAGTACTTC.

The chain combines TRBV25-1 with TRBJ1-2; 9 bases fit TRBD1. The CDR3 sequence is 13 residues long. V trimming: 9 bases; J trimming: 8 bases; junction bases outside the gene matches: 10. Germline values: CDR1 MGHDK, CDR2 SYGVNS. DNA of the CDR3: TGTGCCAGTACGGGACAGGGATTTAGAGGCTACACCTTC. Translating gives CASTGQGFRGYTF.

The count of this clone is one. Mismatch with germline at one junction end may stem from a read error. The J gene is TRBJ2-7, the V gene TRBV5-1, with 12 nucleotides matching TRBD2. There are 20 residues in the CDR3. The V gene's germline CDR1 is SGHRS and CDR2 YFSETQ. In nucleotides, the CDR3 is TGCGCCCGCAGCGGGGGGGGCTTAGGACTAGCGGGGAGGAGCTCCTACGAGCAGTACTTC. This sequence encodes CARSGGGLGLAGRSSYEQYF.

The chain is built from TRBV3-1 (or the pseudogene TRBV3-2) and TRBJ2-3; 11 nucleotides agree with TRBD1. This CDR3 has 16 residues. With V trimmed by 3 bases and J by 8 bases, 10 bases remained unmatched. Germline loops: CDR1 LGHDT, CDR2 YNNKEL (reference sequence). The DNA for the CDR3 is TGTGCCAGCAGCCAGCCCCTCCGGGACAGGGGGGCTACGCAGTATTTT. Translation: CASSQPLRDRGATQYF.

This chain uses TRBV7-9 with TRBJ2-3; TRBD2 agrees at 12 bases. Germline trimming cut 5 bases from V and 5 bases from J; bases unmatched to any gene: 8. The CDR3 runs 16 residues. Germline V gene data show CDR1 as SEHNR and CDR2 as FQNEAQ (reference sequence). The CDR3 DNA sequence: TGTGCCAGCAGCAGACTAGCGGGGGTAGCCGGAGATACGCAGTATTTT. Translation gives CASSRLAGVAGDTQYF. The full variable domain, in which reference TRBV7-9 and TRBJ2-3 provide the parts outside the CDR3, is DTGVSQNPRHKITKRGQNVTFRCDPISEHNRLYWYRQTLGQGPEFLTYFQNEAQLEKSRLLSDRFSAERPKGSFSTLEIQRTEQGDSAMYLCASSRLAGVAGDTQYFGPGTRLTVL.

The rearrangement joins TRBV30 to TRBJ2-5; D ambiguous. The V gene lost 0 bases and the J gene lost 10 bases, with 9 bases spanning the gap. Germline loops: CDR1 GTSNPN, CDR2 SVGIG (reference sequence). The CDR3 is 11 amino acids. CDR3 sequence: CAWSVNANQYF. The CDR3 DNA reads TGTGCCTGGAGTGTAAATGCGAACCAGTACTTC.

J is TRBJ2-1 and V is TRBV9; the match to TRBD2 covers 7 bases. CDR1 is SGDLS, CDR2 YYNGEE, per germline. The CDR3 spans 15 residues. Trimming cost V 0 bases and J 7 bases; bases outside gene matches: 7. As DNA, the CDR3 is TGTGCCAGCAGCGTAGCTACTTGGACTAGTAATGAGCAGTTCTTC. It translates to CASSVATWTSNEQFF.

The CDR3 region has the DNA TGTGCCAGCCCCGATGACACTTTTAGCTATGGCTACACCTTC. It codes for CASPDDTFSYGYTF. The chain links TRBV2 to TRBJ1-2; no definite D call. Trimming shortened V by 8 bases and J by 4 bases, and 17 bases separated the two germline ends. This CDR3 has 14 amino acids. The V gene's germline CDR1 is SNHLY and CDR2 FYNNEI.